The TCR beta chain described here comes from a study of control samples from healthy donors and cancer patients. CDR1 MGHRA and CDR2 YSYEKL come from the germline V gene. Between the trimmed V and J ends, which lost 4 bases and 3 bases, there was a span of 10 bases. This CDR3 is 14 amino acids long. Concerning this clone: This CDR3 is also generated by other DNA sequences in the sample.

The assay was immunoSEQ multiplex PCR, and TCRdb's table has in-frame clones only and misses some. Altogether approximately 97,000 clones are present, roughly nine tenths being singletons, with the ten largest covering roughly 2.5%. Source material: blood. The chain is built from TRBV4-1 and TRBJ1-5; D is unresolved. This sequence originates from a woman between 18 and 29 years old in good health. The CDR3 coding sequence is TGCGCCAGCAGCCCCCGGGATTTCAATCAGCCCCAGCATTTT. As protein: CASSPRDFNQPQHF.